The 18 T cell receptor beta chains listed next were all sequenced from one sample in a study of cytomegalovirus exposure and HLA in healthy donors. The PCR contained 60 Vbeta and 13 Jbeta primers. Assay used: immunoSEQ multiplex PCR; TCRdb lists only in-frame clones, some missing. The sample holds around 200,000 clones, around nine tenths seen once. The sequenced sample was PBMCs. Source of these receptors: a woman in her 30s in good health and CMV-seronegative.

The chain recombines TRBV6-1 with TRBJ2-7, with D tentatively TRBD1 (6 bases). The CDR3 has 16 amino acids. Germline-derived CDR1 and CDR2 are MNHNS and SASEGT. V dropped 3 bases and J dropped 2 bases, with 17 bases sitting between them. The CDR3 bases are TGTGCCAGCAGTGATTATGTTTCAGGGGCTACCTACGAGCAGTACTTC. Its protein product is CASSDYVSGATYEQYF.

This clone has just a few counts. This rearrangement joins TRBV28 to TRBJ2-7, with 7 positions matching TRBD1. This CDR3 has 14 amino acids. The germline V gene has CDR1 MDHEN and CDR2 SYDVKM. V shed 5 bases and J 3 bases; nucleotides not matched to a gene: 7. In DNA, the CDR3 is TGTGCCAGCAGTGAGACAGGGCTCCGCTACGAGCAGTACTTC. It encodes CASSETGLRYEQYF.

This clone was counted once. This rearrangement joins TRBV6-1 to TRBJ2-7; the match to TRBD1 covers 7 bases. CDR3 size: 14 residues. V lost 6 bases and J lost 2; bases outside the gene matches: 7. Germline V CDR1 and CDR2: MNHNS, SASEGT. The CDR3 protein is CASSQRDSTYEQYF. The CDR3 DNA reads TGTGCCAGCAGCCAAAGGGACAGTACCTACGAGCAGTACTTC.

This chain links TRBV29-1 with TRBJ2-7; D not resolved. The CDR3 totals 12 residues. V lost 4 bases to trimming and J lost 13 bases, with 20 bases between them. CDR1 SQVTM and CDR2 ANQGSEA come from the germline V gene. Written as DNA, the CDR3 is TGCAGCGTTGTGTTCGTGGGCAAAACTCATTACTTC. It translates to CSVVFVGKTHYF.

The chain links TRBV28 to TRBJ2-7; 11 nucleotides agree with TRBD1. The CDR3 runs 14 residues. CDR1 and CDR2 (germline): MDHEN, SYDVKM. Trimming at V came to 8 bases and at J to 6 bases, leaving 9 bases not matched to a gene. The CDR3 loop reads CASGPRTGGGEQYF. The CDR3 bases are TGTGCCAGCGGCCCTCGGACAGGGGGCGGCGAGCAGTACTTC.

The J gene is TRBJ2-1, the V gene TRBV2, with 10 bases identical to TRBD1. There are 19 residues in the CDR3. CDR1 SNHLY and CDR2 FYNNEI come from the germline V gene. The V segment lost 1 base and the J segment 4 bases; nucleotides outside the gene matches: 13. The DNA for the CDR3 is TGTGCCAGCAGTGAAGACATCGGGACAGGGGAGCCCCGTTACAATGAGCAGTTCTTC. This gives the protein CASSEDIGTGEPRYNEQFF.

The count of this clone is one. J is TRBJ2-2 and V is TRBV19; D is undetermined. The CDR3 sequence is 15 residues long. CDR1 LNHDA and CDR2 SQIVND come from the germline V gene (reference sequence). V gave up 2 bases and J gave up 0 bases, with 7 bases separating them. The DNA for the CDR3 is TGTGCCAGTAGTATACTCCCAGCGAACACCGGGGAGCTGTTTTTT. Protein product: CASSILPANTGELFF. Based on the CDR3 plus reference TRBV19 and TRBJ2-2, the full variable domain is DGGITQSPKYLFRKEGQNVTLSCEQNLNHDAMYWYRQDPGQGLRLIYYSQIVNDFQKGDIAEGYSVSREKKESFPLTVTSAQKNPTAFYLCASSILPANTGELFFGEGSRLTVL.

The rearrangement links TRBV19 to TRBJ2-2; D gene unclear. V lost 10 bases, J lost 3 bases, and 15 bases lay in between. In germline, CDR1 is LNHDA, CDR2 SQIVND (reference sequence). The CDR3 is 14 amino acids. In nucleotides, the CDR3 is TGTGCCACCCGCGGTCAGTGGCACACCGGGGAGCTGTTTTTT. Translation: CATRGQWHTGELFF.

The rearrangement uses TRBV9 and TRBJ2-7, with D possibly matching TRBD1 (5 bases). CDR1 is SGDLS and CDR2 is YYNGEE in the germline V gene. This CDR3 has 14 amino acids. Trimming removed 2 bases from V and 3 bases from J, with 12 bases in between. The CDR3 loop is CASSVGQGRYEQYF. The CDR3 DNA is TGTGCCAGCAGCGTGGGGCAGGGTCGCTACGAGCAGTACTTC.

The chain is built from TRBV6-5 and TRBJ2-1; 13 nucleotides match TRBD2. Germline CDR1 MNHEY, CDR2 SVGAGI. V lost 2 bases, J lost 4 bases, and 2 bases stayed unmatched. The CDR3 has 16 residues. For the CDR3, the DNA is TGTGCCAGCAGTTACACTAGCGGGAGGGTTTACAATGAGCAGTTCTTC. Amino acid sequence: CASSYTSGRVYNEQFF.

This clone was recorded once. The sample holds other DNA sequences that translate to the same CDR3. This rearrangement joins TRBV5-1 to TRBJ2-1, with 8 bases matching TRBD2. V lost 1 base, J lost 6 bases, and 6 bases stayed unmatched. The CDR3 is made up of 15 amino acids. The germline V gene encodes CDR1 SGHRS and CDR2 YFSETQ. The CDR3 region is CASSLRLAGGNEQFF. CDR3 in DNA: TGCGCCAGCAGCTTGAGGCTAGCGGGCGGCAATGAGCAGTTCTTC. The full variable domain, completed using reference TRBV5-1 and TRBJ2-1, is KAGVTQTPRYLIKTRGQQVTLSCSPISGHRSVSWYQQTPGQGLQFLFEYFSETQRNKGNFPGRFSGRQFSNSRSEMNVSTLELGDSALYLCASSLRLAGGNEQFFGPGTRLTVL.

This clone was observed once. The V and J genes are TRBV4-1 and TRBJ1-2; the match to TRBD1 covers 10 bases. There are 15 residues in the CDR3. The V gene end was trimmed by 3 bases and the J gene end by 4 bases; junction bases not matched to a gene: 5. The germline V gene has CDR1 MGHRA and CDR2 YSYEKL. The CDR3: CASSQGQGSVYGYTF. The CDR3 nucleotides are TGCGCCAGCAGCCAGGGACAGGGGTCGGTCTATGGCTACACCTTC.

The genes are TRBV4-1 and TRBJ2-5, with D tentatively TRBD1 (5 bases). The CDR3 consists of 17 residues. Trimming pared 1 base from V and 2 bases from J, leaving 17 bases between. Germline loops: CDR1 MGHRA, CDR2 YSYEKL. In DNA, the CDR3 is TGCGCCAGCAGCCAAGGTCCCCTTGGGGCGAATCAAGAGACCCAGTACTTC. This gives the protein CASSQGPLGANQETQYF.

This clone appeared once. CDR3 coding DNA: TGTGCCAGCAGCTTGGTAGCGGGAGGTGAAGATACGCAGTATTTT. It is translated as CASSLVAGGEDTQYF. This sequence joins TRBV7-3 and TRBJ2-3, with 10 bases identical to TRBD2. Trimming at V came to 3 bases and at J to 5 bases, leaving 5 bases not matched to a gene. The CDR3 has 15 amino acids. Germline lookup yields CDR1 SGHTA and CDR2 FQGTGA.

The chain employs TRBV27 and TRBJ2-3; 13 positions match TRBD2. CDR1 and CDR2 from the germline V gene are MNHEY and SMNVEV (reference sequence). The J segment lost 7 bases and the V segment lost 6 bases, leaving 7 bases of the junction unmatched. The CDR3 has 15 amino acids. CDR3 in amino acids: CASSRGLAGANTQYF. DNA of the CDR3: TGTGCCAGCAGCCGAGGACTAGCGGGAGCAAATACGCAGTATTTT.

The chain employs TRBV19 and TRBJ2-5; TRBD2 matches 8 bases. With 3 bases clipped from V and 5 bases from J, the junction kept 8 bases outside the gene matches. Germline V gene data show CDR1 as LNHDA and CDR2 as SQIVND (reference sequence). CDR3 length: 15 amino acids. Here the CDR3 reads CASSIGTSGGETQYF. The CDR3 region has the DNA TGTGCCAGTAGTATCGGAACTAGCGGTGGTGAGACCCAGTACTTC.

The chain joins TRBV6-1 to TRBJ1-1, with D unresolved. The CDR3 covers 13 residues. CDR1 is MNHNS and CDR2 is SASEGT in the germline V gene. Trimming took off 7 bases at V and 1 base at J, with 10 bases between the two ends. The CDR3 coding sequence is TGTGCCAGCACTCAGGACTGGAACACTGAAGCTTTCTTT. Translated, it gives CASTQDWNTEAFF.

The chain's CDR3 is CASSWGTGDQPQHF. The CDR3 coding sequence is TGCGCCAGCAGCTGGGGGACAGGGGATCAGCCCCAGCATTTT. This chain joins TRBV5-1 and TRBJ1-5, with 10 bases lining up with TRBD1. V shed 3 bases, J shed 5 bases, and the junction held 2 bases outside the gene matches. Per germline, CDR1 SGHRS and CDR2 YFSETQ. The CDR3 is made up of 14 amino acids.